The clone carrying this T cell receptor beta chain appeared a few times. The antigen is not known. TCRdb reprocessed the 5' RACE reads with MiXCR, giving one entry per CDR3 protein. This table has more than 650,000 distinct CDR3 sequences, 10% to 15% appearing once. The entry originates in a study of CD8 T cells in ankylosing spondylitis. Notes on the study in general: A TCR beta motif of 7 to 9 highly homologous variants seemed to mark ankylosing spondylitis blood.

The CDR3 runs 16 residues. The V gene's germline CDR1 is KGHSH and CDR2 LQKENI. J gave up 2 bases and V 1 base, and 4 bases lay outside the gene matches. Sequencing was done on a sample of blood, either unsorted or a sorted T cell fraction (not recorded which). This receptor was taken from a male donor with ankylosing spondylitis. The J gene is TRBJ2-2, the V gene TRBV18; the match to TRBD2 covers 7 bases. The CDR3 DNA reads TGTGCCAGCTCACCACTAAGCGGGGCCAACACCGGGGAGCTGTTTTTT. Translating gives CASSPLSGANTGELFF.